This TCR beta chain was captured by sequencing in a study of tumor-infiltrating lymphocytes in oesophageal squamous cell carcinoma. V was clipped by 2 bases and J by 4 bases, with 12 bases between them. Germline assignment: CDR1 SGHNT and CDR2 YYREEE (reference sequence). The length of the CDR3 is 14 residues. This clonotype is categorized as medium-sized. One entry per CDR3 protein results from TCRdb running MiXCR on the PCR reads. Of over 15,000 distinct CDR3 sequences listed, around 40% are singletons. V is TRBV5-4 and J is TRBJ2-5; the D gene is possibly TRBD2 (6 bases). The source is a female donor with esophageal squamous cell carcinoma. The sample comprised normal esophageal tissue next to the tumor. The CDR3 sequence is CASSLQLAGETQYF. CDR3 in DNA: TGTGCCAGCAGCTTACAACTAGCTGGAGAGACCCAGTACTTC.